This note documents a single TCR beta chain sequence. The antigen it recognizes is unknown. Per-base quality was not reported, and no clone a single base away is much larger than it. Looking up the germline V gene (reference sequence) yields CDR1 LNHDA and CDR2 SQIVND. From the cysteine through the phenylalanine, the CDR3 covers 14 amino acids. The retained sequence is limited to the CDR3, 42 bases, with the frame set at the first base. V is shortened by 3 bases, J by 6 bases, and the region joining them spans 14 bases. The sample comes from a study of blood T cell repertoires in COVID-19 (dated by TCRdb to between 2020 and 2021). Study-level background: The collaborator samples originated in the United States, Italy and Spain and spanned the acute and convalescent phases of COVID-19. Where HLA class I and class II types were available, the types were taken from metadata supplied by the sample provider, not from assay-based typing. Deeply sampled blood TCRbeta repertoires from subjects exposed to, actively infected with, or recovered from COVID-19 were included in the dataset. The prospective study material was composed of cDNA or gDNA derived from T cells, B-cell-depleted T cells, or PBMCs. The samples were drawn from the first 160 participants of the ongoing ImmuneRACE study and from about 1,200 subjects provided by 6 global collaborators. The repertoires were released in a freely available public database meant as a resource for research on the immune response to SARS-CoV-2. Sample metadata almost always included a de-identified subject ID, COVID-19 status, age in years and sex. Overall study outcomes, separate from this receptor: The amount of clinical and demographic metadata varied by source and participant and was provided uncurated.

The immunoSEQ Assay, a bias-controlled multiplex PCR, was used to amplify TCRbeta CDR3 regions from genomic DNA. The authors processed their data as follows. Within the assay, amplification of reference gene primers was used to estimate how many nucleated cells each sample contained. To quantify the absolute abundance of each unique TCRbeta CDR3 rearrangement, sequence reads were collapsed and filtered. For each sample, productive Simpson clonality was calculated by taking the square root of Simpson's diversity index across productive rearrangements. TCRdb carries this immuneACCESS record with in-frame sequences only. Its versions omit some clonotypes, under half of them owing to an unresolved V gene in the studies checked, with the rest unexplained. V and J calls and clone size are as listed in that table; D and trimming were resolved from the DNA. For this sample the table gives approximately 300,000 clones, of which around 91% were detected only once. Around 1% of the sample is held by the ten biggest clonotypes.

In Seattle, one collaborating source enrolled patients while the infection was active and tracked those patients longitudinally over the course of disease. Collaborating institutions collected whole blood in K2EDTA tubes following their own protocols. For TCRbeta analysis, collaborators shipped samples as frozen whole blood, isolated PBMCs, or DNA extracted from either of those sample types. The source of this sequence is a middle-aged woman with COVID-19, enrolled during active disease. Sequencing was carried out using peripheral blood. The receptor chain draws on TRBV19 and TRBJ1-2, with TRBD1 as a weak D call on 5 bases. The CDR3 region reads CASSIRGGSDGYTF. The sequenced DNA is TGTGCCAGTAGTATTCGGGGGGGAAGCGATGGCTACACCTTC.